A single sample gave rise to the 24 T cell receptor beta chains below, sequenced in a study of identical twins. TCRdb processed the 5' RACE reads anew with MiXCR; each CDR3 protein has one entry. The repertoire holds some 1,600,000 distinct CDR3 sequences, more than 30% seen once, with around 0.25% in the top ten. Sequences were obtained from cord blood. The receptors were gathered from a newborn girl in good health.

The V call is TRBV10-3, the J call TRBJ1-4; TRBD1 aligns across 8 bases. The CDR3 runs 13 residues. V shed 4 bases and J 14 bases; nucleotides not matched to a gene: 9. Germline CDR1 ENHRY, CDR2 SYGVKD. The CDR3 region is CAISGQGARSLFF. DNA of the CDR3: TGTGCCATCAGTGGGCAGGGGGCCCGAAGCCTGTTTTTT.

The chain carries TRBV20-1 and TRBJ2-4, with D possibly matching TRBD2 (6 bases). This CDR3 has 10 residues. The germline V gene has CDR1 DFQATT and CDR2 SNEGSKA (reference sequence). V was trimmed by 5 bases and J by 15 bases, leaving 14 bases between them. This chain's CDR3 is CSALVTSRYF. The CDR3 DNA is TGCAGTGCTCTCGTTACTAGCAGGTACTTC.

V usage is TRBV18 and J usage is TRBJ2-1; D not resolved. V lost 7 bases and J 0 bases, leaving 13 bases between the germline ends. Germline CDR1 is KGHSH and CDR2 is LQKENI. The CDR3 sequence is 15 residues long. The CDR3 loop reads CASFPSPSSYNEQFF. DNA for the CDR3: TGTGCCAGCTTTCCGAGTCCGAGCTCCTACAATGAGCAGTTCTTC.

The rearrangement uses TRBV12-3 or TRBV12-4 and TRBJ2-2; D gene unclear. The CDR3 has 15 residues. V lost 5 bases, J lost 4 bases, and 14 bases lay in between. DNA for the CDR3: TGTGCCAGCAGTAAGGACCCGCCGGGCACCGGGGAGCTGTTTTTT. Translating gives CASSKDPPGTGELFF.

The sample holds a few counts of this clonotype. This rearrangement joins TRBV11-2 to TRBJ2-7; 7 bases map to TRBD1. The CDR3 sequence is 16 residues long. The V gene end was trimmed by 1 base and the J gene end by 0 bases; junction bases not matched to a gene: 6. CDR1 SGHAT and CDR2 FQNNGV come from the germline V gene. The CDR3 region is CASSLGGRDSSYEQYF. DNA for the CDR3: TGTGCCAGCAGCTTAGGGGGCCGGGACAGCTCCTACGAGCAGTACTTC.

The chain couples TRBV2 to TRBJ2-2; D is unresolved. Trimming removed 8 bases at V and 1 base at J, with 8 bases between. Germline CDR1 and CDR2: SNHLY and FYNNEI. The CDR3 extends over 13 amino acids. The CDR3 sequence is CASGRMNTGELFF. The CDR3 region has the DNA TGTGCCAGCGGGCGGATGAACACCGGGGAGCTGTTTTTT.

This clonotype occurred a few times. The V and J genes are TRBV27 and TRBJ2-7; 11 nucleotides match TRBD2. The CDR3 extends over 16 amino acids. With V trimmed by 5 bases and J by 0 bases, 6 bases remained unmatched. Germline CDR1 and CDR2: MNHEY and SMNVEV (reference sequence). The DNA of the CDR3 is TGTGCCAGCAGTCTCTTTAGCGGGAGGGCCTCCTACGAGCAGTACTTC. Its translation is CASSLFSGRASYEQYF.

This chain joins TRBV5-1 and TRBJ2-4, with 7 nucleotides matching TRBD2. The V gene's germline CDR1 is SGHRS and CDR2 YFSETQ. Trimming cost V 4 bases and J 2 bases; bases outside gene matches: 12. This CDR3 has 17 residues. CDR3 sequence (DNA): TGCGCCAGCAGCCACTATGGGGGGGGGAGTACCAAAAACATTCAGTACTTC. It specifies CASSHYGGGSTKNIQYF.

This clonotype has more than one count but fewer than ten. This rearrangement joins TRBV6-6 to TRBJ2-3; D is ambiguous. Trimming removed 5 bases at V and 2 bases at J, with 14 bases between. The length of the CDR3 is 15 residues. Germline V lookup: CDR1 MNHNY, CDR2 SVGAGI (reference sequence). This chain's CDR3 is CASSAGRRHTDTQYF. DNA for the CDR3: TGTGCCAGCAGTGCTGGTCGCCGACACACAGATACGCAGTATTTT.

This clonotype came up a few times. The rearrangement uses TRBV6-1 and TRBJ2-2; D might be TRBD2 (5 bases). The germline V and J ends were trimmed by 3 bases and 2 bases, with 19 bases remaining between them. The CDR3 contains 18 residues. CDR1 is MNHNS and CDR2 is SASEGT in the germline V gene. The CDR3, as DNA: TGTGCCAGCAGTGATATGGGAGCCTGGCACGCAAACACCGGGGAGCTGTTTTTT. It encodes CASSDMGAWHANTGELFF.

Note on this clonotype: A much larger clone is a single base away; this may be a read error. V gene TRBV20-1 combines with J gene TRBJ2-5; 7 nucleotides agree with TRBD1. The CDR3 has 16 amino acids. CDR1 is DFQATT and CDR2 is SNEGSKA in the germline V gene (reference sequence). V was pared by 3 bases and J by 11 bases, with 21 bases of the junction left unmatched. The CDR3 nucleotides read TGCAGTGCTAGTATCTCCCTCGGGACAGCCTCCTACGTGCAGTACTTC. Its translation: CSASISLGTASYVQYF.

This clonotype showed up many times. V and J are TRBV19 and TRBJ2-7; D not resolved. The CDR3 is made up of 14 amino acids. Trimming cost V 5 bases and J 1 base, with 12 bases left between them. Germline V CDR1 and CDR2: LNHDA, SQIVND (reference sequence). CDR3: CASSEVGLSYEQYF. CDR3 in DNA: TGTGCCAGTAGTGAGGTAGGATTGTCCTACGAGCAGTACTTC.

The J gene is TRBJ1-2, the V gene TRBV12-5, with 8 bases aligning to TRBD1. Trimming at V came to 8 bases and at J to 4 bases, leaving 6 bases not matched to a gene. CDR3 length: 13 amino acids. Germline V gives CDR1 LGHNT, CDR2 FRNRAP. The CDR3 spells CASIHRGFYGYTF. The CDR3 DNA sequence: TGTGCTAGTATACACAGGGGGTTCTATGGCTACACCTTC.

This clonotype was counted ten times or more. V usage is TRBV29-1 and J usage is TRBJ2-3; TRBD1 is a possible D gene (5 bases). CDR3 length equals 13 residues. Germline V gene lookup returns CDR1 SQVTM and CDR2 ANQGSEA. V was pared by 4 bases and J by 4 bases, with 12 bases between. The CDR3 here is CSVGGRAADTQYF. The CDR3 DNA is TGCAGCGTTGGCGGCAGGGCCGCAGATACGCAGTATTTT.

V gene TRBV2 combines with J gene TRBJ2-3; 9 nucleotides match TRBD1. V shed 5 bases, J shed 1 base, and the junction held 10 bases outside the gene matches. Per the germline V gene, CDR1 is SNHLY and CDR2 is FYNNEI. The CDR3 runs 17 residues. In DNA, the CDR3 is TGTGCCAGCAGTCCTAGACAGGGGGGGTCACGCACAGATACGCAGTATTTT. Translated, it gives CASSPRQGGSRTDTQYF.

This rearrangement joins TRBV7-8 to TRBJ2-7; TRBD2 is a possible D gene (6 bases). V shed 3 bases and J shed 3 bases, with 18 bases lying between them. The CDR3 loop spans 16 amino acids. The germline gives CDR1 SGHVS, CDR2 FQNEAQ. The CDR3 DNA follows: TGTGCCAGCAGCTTCGTTCGCGGCGGAGGGAGCTACGAGCAGTACTTC. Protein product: CASSFVRGGGSYEQYF.

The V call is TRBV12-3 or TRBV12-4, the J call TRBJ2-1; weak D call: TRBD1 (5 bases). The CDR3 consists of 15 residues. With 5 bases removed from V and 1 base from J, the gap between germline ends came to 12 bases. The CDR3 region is CASSAQGESYNEQFF. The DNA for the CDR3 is TGTGCCAGCAGTGCTCAGGGTGAGTCCTACAATGAGCAGTTCTTC.

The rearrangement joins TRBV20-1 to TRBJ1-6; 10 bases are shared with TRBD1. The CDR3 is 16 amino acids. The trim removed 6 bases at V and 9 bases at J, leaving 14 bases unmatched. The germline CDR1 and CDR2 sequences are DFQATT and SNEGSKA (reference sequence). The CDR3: CSARDRGLARGSPLHF. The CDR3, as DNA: TGCAGTGCACGGGACAGGGGACTAGCTCGTGGTTCACCCCTCCACTTT.

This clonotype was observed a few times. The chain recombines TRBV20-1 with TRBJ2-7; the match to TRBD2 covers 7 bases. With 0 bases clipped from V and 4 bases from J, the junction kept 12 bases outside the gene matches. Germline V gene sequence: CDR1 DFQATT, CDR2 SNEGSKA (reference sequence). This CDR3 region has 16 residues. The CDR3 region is CSARDALTSYPYEQYF. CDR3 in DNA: TGCAGTGCTAGAGATGCTTTGACTAGCTACCCATACGAGCAGTACTTC.

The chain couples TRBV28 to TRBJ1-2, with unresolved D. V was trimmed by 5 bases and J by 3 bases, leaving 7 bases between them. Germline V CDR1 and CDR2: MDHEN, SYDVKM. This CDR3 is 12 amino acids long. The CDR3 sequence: CASSDPHYGYTF. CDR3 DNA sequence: TGTGCCAGCAGTGATCCTCACTATGGCTACACCTTC.

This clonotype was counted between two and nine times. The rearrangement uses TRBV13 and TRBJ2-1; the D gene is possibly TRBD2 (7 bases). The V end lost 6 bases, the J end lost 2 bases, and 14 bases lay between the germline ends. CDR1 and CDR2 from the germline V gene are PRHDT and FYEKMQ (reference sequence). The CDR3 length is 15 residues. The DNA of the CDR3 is TGTGCCAGCAGTTATCGGGGGGCCGCCTACAATGAGCAGTTCTTC. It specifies CASSYRGAAYNEQFF.

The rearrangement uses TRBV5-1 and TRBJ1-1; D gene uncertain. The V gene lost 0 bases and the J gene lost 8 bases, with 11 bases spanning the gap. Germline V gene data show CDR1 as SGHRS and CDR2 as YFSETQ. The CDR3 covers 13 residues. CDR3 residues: CASSLGSSYEAFF. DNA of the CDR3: TGCGCCAGCAGCTTGGGGTCCTCGTACGAAGCTTTCTTT.

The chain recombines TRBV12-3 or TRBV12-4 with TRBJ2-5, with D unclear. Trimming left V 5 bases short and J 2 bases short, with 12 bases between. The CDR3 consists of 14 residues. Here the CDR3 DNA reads TGTGCCAGCAGTGTCTACGGCTTTCAAGAGACCCAGTACTTC. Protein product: CASSVYGFQETQYF.

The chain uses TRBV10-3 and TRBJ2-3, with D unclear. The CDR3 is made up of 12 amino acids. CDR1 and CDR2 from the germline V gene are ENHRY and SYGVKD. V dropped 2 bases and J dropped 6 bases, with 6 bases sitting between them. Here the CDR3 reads CAISEGNDTQYF. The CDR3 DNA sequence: TGTGCCATCAGTGAGGGGAACGATACGCAGTATTTT.